This T cell receptor (beta chain) was obtained from a study of T cells in Graves' hyperthyroidism and ophthalmopathy. About the study: Before any treatment, at initial diagnosis, peripheral blood was collected.

This clonotype showed up just a few times. Its antigen remains unknown. Study-wide points: Peripheral blood also featured most of the thyroid clonotypes expanded above 0.001.

TCR beta CDR3 regions were amplified from RNA. With the HTBI primer set, the TCR CDR3 went through a first round of RT-PCR. TCRdb reanalysed the multiplex PCR reads using MiXCR and keeps one entry per CDR3 protein. The sample includes 200,000 to 300,000 distinct CDR3 sequences, roughly 15% of them seen just once. Trimming cost V 6 bases and J 2 bases; bases outside gene matches: 4. The CDR3 sequence is 13 residues long. CDR1 and CDR2 (germline): LNHDA, SQIVND (reference sequence). The chain combines TRBV19 with TRBJ2-7; TRBD1 matches 7 bases. The sequence derives from a woman aged 18-29 years with Graves' ophthalmopathy. The specimen sequenced was blood. In DNA, the CDR3 is TGTGCCAGTAGCTACAGGGGTACCTACGAGCAGTACTTC. It encodes CASSYRGTYEQYF. Full variable domain (rest looked up from reference TRBV19 and TRBJ2-7): DGGITQSPKYLFRKEGQNVTLSCEQNLNHDAMYWYRQDPGQGLRLIYYSQIVNDFQKGDIAEGYSVSREKKESFPLTVTSAQKNPTAFYLCASSYRGTYEQYFGPGTRLTVT.